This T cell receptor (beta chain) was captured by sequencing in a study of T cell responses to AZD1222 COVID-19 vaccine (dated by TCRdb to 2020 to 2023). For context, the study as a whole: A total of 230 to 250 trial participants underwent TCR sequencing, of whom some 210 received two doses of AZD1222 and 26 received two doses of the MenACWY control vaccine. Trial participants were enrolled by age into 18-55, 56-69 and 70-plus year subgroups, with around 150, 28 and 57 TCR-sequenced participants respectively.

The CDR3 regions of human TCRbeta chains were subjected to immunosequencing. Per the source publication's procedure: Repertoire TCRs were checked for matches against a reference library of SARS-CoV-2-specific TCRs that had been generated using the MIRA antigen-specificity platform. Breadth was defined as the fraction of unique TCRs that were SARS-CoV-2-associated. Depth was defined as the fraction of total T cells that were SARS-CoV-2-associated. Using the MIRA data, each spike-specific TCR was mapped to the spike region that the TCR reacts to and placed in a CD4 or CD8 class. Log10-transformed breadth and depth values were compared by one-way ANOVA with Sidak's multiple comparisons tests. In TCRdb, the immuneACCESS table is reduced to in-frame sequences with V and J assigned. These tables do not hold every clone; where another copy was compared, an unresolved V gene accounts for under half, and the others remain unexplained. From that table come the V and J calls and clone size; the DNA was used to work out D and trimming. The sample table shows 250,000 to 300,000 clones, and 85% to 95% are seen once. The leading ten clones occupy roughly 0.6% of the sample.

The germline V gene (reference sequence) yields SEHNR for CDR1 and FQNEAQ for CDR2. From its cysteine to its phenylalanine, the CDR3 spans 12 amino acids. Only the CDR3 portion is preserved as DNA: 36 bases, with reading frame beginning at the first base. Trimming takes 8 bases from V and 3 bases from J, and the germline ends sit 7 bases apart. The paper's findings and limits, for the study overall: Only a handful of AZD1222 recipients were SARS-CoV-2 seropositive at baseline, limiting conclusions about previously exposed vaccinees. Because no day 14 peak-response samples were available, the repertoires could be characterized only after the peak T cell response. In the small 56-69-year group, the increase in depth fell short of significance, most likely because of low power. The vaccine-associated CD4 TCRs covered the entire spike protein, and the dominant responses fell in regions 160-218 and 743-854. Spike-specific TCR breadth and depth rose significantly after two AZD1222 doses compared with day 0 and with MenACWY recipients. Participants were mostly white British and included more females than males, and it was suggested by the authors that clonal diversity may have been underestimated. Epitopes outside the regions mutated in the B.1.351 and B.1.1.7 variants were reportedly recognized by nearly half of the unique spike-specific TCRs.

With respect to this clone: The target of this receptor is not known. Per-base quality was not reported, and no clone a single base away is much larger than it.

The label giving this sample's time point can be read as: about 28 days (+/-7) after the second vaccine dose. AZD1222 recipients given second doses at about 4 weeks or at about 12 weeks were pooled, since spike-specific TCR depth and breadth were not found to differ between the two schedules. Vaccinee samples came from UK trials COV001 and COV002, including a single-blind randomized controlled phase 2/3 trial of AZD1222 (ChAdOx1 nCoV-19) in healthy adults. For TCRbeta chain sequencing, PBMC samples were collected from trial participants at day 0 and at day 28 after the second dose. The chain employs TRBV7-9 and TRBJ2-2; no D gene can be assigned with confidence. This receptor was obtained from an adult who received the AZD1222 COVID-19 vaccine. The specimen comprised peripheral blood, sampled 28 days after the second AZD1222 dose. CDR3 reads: CASCFDTGELFF. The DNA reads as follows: TGTGCCAGCTGTTTTGACACCGGGGAGCTGTTTTTT.